This T cell receptor (beta chain) was recorded in a study of shared clonotypes between healthy human individuals. Study outcomes and limitations: The sole specimen, blood, was sampled, and tissue repertoires likely differ.

The CDR3 loop spans 14 amino acids. The ends lost 3 bases at V and 5 bases at J; junction bases unmatched: 5. Germline V lookup: CDR1 SGHNT, CDR2 YYREEE (reference sequence). Each unsorted sample relied on approximately 94 million PBMCs as its source of genomic DNA. The run depth of the assay was deep. Authors' analysis steps: Junction-only immunoSEQ data arrived without quality scores, meaning filtering differed. Produced via immunoSEQ multiplex PCR; TCRdb's table is partial and in-frame only. The V and J calls and the clone size are those of that table, but D and trimming were determined from the DNA. This sample has about 560,000 clones, with about 80% found just once. To note about this clone: Its target is unknown.

The sequenced material came from PBMCs. The sequence was collected from a middle-aged woman in good health. Some clones in this sample may be carry-over from other donors' samples. The rearrangement uses TRBV5-4 and TRBJ2-3; 8 bases match TRBD1. Written as DNA, the CDR3 is TGTGCCAGCAGCTGGACAGGGTTGTTAGATACGCAGTATTTT. The encoded protein is CASSWTGLLDTQYF.